These T cell receptor beta chains were read from a single sample in a study of cytomegalovirus exposure and HLA in healthy donors. The assay was immunoSEQ multiplex PCR, and TCRdb's table has in-frame clones only and misses some. This table holds 95,000 to 150,000 clones, over 65% found once. The specimen was PBMCs. These receptors were taken from a young woman in good health and CMV-seronegative. The CDR3 runs from the conserved cysteine through the conserved F or W. A D gene is named only where the DNA matches it firmly. Not every row has a clone size; where given, it reads once, few, many or a size class.

abundance	d_gene	v_gene	j_gene	CDR3nt	CDR3aa
.	.	TRBV27	TRBJ2-5	TGTGCCAGCAGTTTTCTAGGCGCGGTCCAAGAGACCCAGTACTTC	CASSFLGAVQETQYF
.	.	TRBV15	TRBJ2-3	TGTGCCACCAGCAGAGATCCCTCTAGCACAGATACGCAGTATTTT	CATSRDPSSTDTQYF
.	TRBD1	TRBV6-1	TRBJ1-1	TGTGCCAGCAGTGATCCAAGACAGGGAGCCACTGAAGCTTTCTTT	CASSDPRQGATEAFF
once	.	TRBV18	TRBJ2-5	TGTGCCAGCTCACCCCGGGATAGGAAAGAGACCCAGTACTTC	CASSPRDRKETQYF
.	TRBD1	TRBV2	TRBJ1-2	TGTGCCCTAAGGGACAGGCTTTATGGCTACACCTTC	CALRDRLYGYTF
.	TRBD1	TRBV6-5	TRBJ2-7	TGTGCCAGCAGGACCCCCGGGACAGGAGGCTACGAGCAGTACTTC	CASRTPGTGGYEQYF
.	TRBD1	TRBV2	TRBJ1-5	TGTGCCAGCAGTGACCAGGGGGGCAATCAGCCCCAGCATTTT	CASSDQGGNQPQHF
.	TRBD2	TRBV5-6	TRBJ2-1	TGTGCCAGCAGCTTGGGCAGCGGGGGCTACAATGAGCAGTTCTTC	CASSLGSGGYNEQFF
.	TRBD1	TRBV5-1	TRBJ1-5	TGCGCCAGCAGCTTGGAGGGACAGAATGATAATCAGCCCCAGCATTTT	CASSLEGQNDNQPQHF
few	.	TRBV27	TRBJ1-6	TGTGCCAGCAGCGTCCTGGAGAGGAATTCACCCCTCCACTTT	CASSVLERNSPLHF
.	TRBD2	TRBV5-8	TRBJ2-5	TGTGCCAGCAGCCTTATAGCGGGGGGGGAGACCCAGTACTTC	CASSLIAGGETQYF
.	.	TRBV19	TRBJ2-7	TGTGCCAGTAGTACCGTTCCCTCCTACGAGCAGTACTTC	CASSTVPSYEQYF
once	.	TRBV6-5	TRBJ1-3	TGTGCCAGCAGTTACACAGTCTCTGGAAACACCATATATTTT	CASSYTVSGNTIYF
.	TRBD2	TRBV27	TRBJ2-1	TGTGCCAGCAGTCATCTAGCGGGTACCTACAATGAGCAGTTCTTC	CASSHLAGTYNEQFF
.	.	TRBV6-5	TRBJ2-2	TGTGCCAGCAGTTACTTAGGGGATAACACCGGGGAGCTGTTTTTT	CASSYLGDNTGELFF
.	TRBD1	TRBV11-3	TRBJ1-2	TGTGCCAGCAGCTTACGGGGACAGGCGACTGGGGGCTACACCTTC	CASSLRGQATGGYTF